Included here is one T cell receptor beta chain sequence, with context. The sample comes from a study of technical replicates of blood from several donors. CDR1 and CDR2 (germline): SGHNT, YYREEE (reference sequence). The CDR3 length is 15 residues. The V gene lost 0 bases and the J gene lost 4 bases, with 14 bases spanning the gap. Sequencing used immunoSEQ multiplex PCR; TCRdb keeps in-frame clones, though not all of them. The sample lists 79,000 or so clones, 91% occurring once. Material: T cells isolated from PBMCs. The gene calls are TRBV5-4 and TRBJ2-7; a weak D match, TRBD2 (6 bases). The TCR comes from a human donor in good health. The CDR3 nucleotides read TGTGCCAGCAGCTTGGCCGGGACTTCCCGTTACGAGCAGTACTTC. Its protein is CASSLAGTSRYEQYF.